This T cell receptor beta chain was sequenced during a study of T cells of healthy individuals. TCRdb passed the 5' RACE reads through MiXCR, listing each CDR3 protein once. The sample records 45,000 to 60,000 distinct CDR3 sequences, about 14% being singletons. CDR3 length: 14 amino acids. Germline CDR1 reads DFQATT; CDR2 reads SNEGSKA (reference sequence). V shed 3 bases and J 2 bases; nucleotides not matched to a gene: 6. The sequence was collected from a human donor in good health. The chain links TRBV20-1 to TRBJ2-7; 8 bases are shared with TRBD1. CDR3 region: CSARARGRTYEQYF. CDR3 sequence (DNA): TGCAGTGCTAGGGCCAGGGGGCGAACCTACGAGCAGTACTTC.